These 11 T cell receptor beta chains were sequenced from one sample in a study of T-cell memory formation after mild COVID-19. TCRdb fed the 5' RACE reads into MiXCR, producing one record per CDR3 protein. This sample has hundreds of thousands of distinct CDR3 sequences; around 20% occur once, and the top ten carry around 13%. What was sequenced was PBMCs or a T cell subset sorted from them (not recorded which). The receptors shown here come from an adult woman who had mild COVID-19 (a few samples of this study predate the infection). Cell type and time point are not known.

This chain joins TRBV4-1 and TRBJ1-6; D unclear. The length of the CDR3 is 14 residues. CDR1 MGHRA and CDR2 YSYEKL come from the germline V gene. The V end lost 3 bases, the J end lost 0 bases, and 3 bases lay between the germline ends. CDR3 amino acids: CASSQPSYNSPLHF. The CDR3 bases are TGCGCCAGCAGCCAGCCCTCCTATAATTCACCCCTCCACTTT.

This clonotype was observed a handful of times. This CDR3 is CATARVLGQPQHF. The CDR3 nucleotides are TGTGCCACCGCCAGGGTGCTCGGTCAGCCCCAGCATTTT. The rearrangement uses TRBV6-1 and TRBJ1-5; D possibly corresponds to TRBD1 (5 bases). The CDR3 extends over 13 amino acids. CDR1 and CDR2 from the germline V gene are MNHNS and SASEGT. V dropped 10 bases and J dropped 6 bases, with 16 bases sitting between them.

This chain connects TRBV18 to TRBJ1-1; TRBD1 aligns across 8 bases. The CDR3 contains 17 residues. Germline values: CDR1 KGHSH, CDR2 LQKENI. The V gene end was trimmed by 2 bases and the J gene end by 0 bases; junction bases not matched to a gene: 8. DNA of the CDR3: TGTGCCAGCTCACCAGGGACAGGACATTTCATGAACACTGAAGCTTTCTTT. It translates to CASSPGTGHFMNTEAFF.

V is TRBV5-1 and J is TRBJ1-1; D remains unclear. This CDR3 region has 14 residues. Germline assignment: CDR1 SGHRS and CDR2 YFSETQ. The germline V and J ends were trimmed by 5 bases and 2 bases, with 13 bases remaining between them. DNA of the CDR3: TGCGCCAGCAGTAAGCTTGGATCCAACACTGAAGCTTTCTTT. Translation gives CASSKLGSNTEAFF.

The chain links TRBV6-1 to TRBJ1-5; D unclear. The CDR3 is made up of 13 amino acids. Germline CDR1 reads MNHNS; CDR2 reads SASEGT. V was shortened by 0 bases and J by 7 bases, with 7 bases between the two germline ends. CDR3 residues: CASSEAVGQPQHF. The CDR3, as DNA: TGTGCCAGCAGTGAAGCGGTGGGCCAGCCCCAGCATTTT.

A note on this clonotype: A read error may account for a junction end that differs from germline. The rearrangement links TRBV12-3 or TRBV12-4 to TRBJ2-1; D might be TRBD1 or TRBD2, each matching 5 bases. The CDR3 covers 14 residues. DNA of the CDR3: TGTGCCCGCAGAAAGACGTCGGGGCTAAATGAGCAGTTCTTC. Its translation: CARRKTSGLNEQFF.

A single count supports this clonotype. The chain links TRBV5-1 to TRBJ1-1, with 7 bases aligning to TRBD1. This CDR3 region has 16 residues. V was clipped by 4 bases and J by 0 bases; unmatched bases: 9. CDR1 is SGHRS and CDR2 is YFSETQ in the germline V gene. The CDR3 protein is CASSPALTGMNTEAFF. The CDR3 DNA is TGCGCCAGCAGCCCAGCTCTGACAGGGATGAACACTGAAGCTTTCTTT.

The rearrangement links TRBV7-8 to TRBJ2-1, with 12 bases aligning to TRBD2. From germline, CDR1 is SGHVS and CDR2 FQNEAQ. The V segment lost 10 bases and the J segment 9 bases; nucleotides outside the gene matches: 22. The CDR3 runs 18 residues. CDR3 in DNA: TGTGCCATCCACCTAGGCCCCCGACTAGCGGGAGTTCCAACTGAGCAGTTCTTC. Its protein is CAIHLGPRLAGVPTEQFF.

This clonotype came up a few times. V is TRBV7-9 and J is TRBJ1-5, with unresolved D. Germline loops: CDR1 SEHNR, CDR2 FQNEAQ (reference sequence). The V gene lost 1 base and the J gene lost 6 bases, with 7 bases spanning the gap. The CDR3 length is 13 residues. The DNA for the CDR3 is TGTGCCAGCAGCTTAGGACACACTCAGCCCCAGCATTTT. Translating it yields CASSLGHTQPQHF.

CDR3 protein: CASSLGVGRTEAFF. CDR3 in DNA: TGTGCCAGCAGTTTAGGCGTTGGGCGCACTGAAGCTTTCTTT. The chain carries TRBV12-3 or TRBV12-4 and TRBJ1-1; the D is unclear. V was cut by 1 base and J by 4 bases, with 10 bases left in between. The CDR3 sequence is 14 residues long.

V gene TRBV25-1 combines with J gene TRBJ2-7; TRBD1 matches 12 bases. This CDR3 is built from 19 residues. The germline gives CDR1 MGHDK, CDR2 SYGVNS. J gave up 7 bases and V 4 bases, and 20 bases lay outside the gene matches. The CDR3 loop reads CASSASTHHPGQGAREQYF. CDR3 sequence (DNA): TGTGCCAGCAGTGCGTCCACTCATCATCCGGGACAGGGGGCGCGGGAGCAGTACTTC.